This TCR beta chain stems from a study of T cells in Graves' hyperthyroidism and ophthalmopathy (dated by TCRdb to between 2019 and 2020). Regarding the study in general: A discovery cohort of roughly 100 patients, about 44 with Graves' ophthalmopathy and 55 to 60 with stable Graves' hyperthyroidism, was used to find distinguishing TCR V-J signatures. An independent validation cohort of around 20 hyperthyroidism patients and some 15 patients who later progressed to ophthalmopathy tested prospective prediction of ophthalmopathy. The approximately 97 discovery patients were randomly divided into training and test sets at a 7:3 ratio. The study also compared thyroid tissue and blood T-cell repertoires from five or six Graves' hyperthyroidism patients. Following sampling, methimazole starting at 30 mg daily was given to hyperthyroidism patients, and high-dose intravenous methylprednisolone was given to ophthalmopathy patients. The paper reports TCR Vbeta CDR3 sequencing of approximately 130 peripheral blood samples: under 45 ophthalmopathy, under 85 hyperthyroidism and roughly 17 progressor patients.

Points the paper makes about the study in general: Most expanded thyroid clonotypes (frequency above 0.001) were also found in blood, which suggests that blood repertoires may mirror thyroid immune responses. In validation, the model predicted progression to ophthalmopathy with 55% to 71% sensitivity and over 72% specificity, a median of around six months before onset. In cross-validation, a model built on a 13 V-J signature told ophthalmopathy apart from stable hyperthyroidism with 87.88% sensitivity and roughly 82% specificity, and in testing the same model reached 80%/75%. No statistical method was used to fix the sample size in advance, and group allocation was not hidden from the investigators.

Amplification of TCR beta CDR3 regions was carried out from RNA transcripts. A first-round RT-PCR of the TCR CDR3 used the HTBI primer set with the Qiagen OneStep RT-PCR kit. A second multiplex PCR round built the libraries, followed by size selection and purification. The libraries were sequenced on an Illumina HiSeq2000 using paired-end 100 bp reads. Per the source publication's procedure: SOAPnuke was used to process the raw data, with reads discarded if the reads contained adapters or uncalled bases, had a mean Phred below 15, or lacked an exact constant-primer or identifier match. High-quality paired reads were merged using COPE v1.2.5, and each unique nucleotide sequence was defined as a clonotype. MiTCR v1.1 was used to align the clonotypes against IMGT TRBV, TRBD and TRBJ reference segments. Only V-J combinations with frequency above 0.0001, covering about 99% of repertoires, were analysed. A TCS score was defined as the ratio between F50 (clonal expansion) and ExV (chaos), using BLOSUM62-based TCRdist between CDR3 peptides within each V-J. Welch's t-statistics and random forest reduced around 520 V-J features to some 14, which were used in a naive Bayes classifier (R e1071). The Morisita-Horn index was used to measure how similar the thyroid and blood repertoires were. Using fastp trimming at Q25 and MiXCR clonotype assembly, TCRdb reanalyzed the public sequencing data and kept in-frame beta chains. Rows merge per CDR3 protein into single entries with the most common DNA and genes. What appears here as the V and J calls and clone size reflects TCRdb's work, not the paper's. This sample gives about 640,000 distinct CDR3 sequences in total; approximately 42% of them show up just once. Together, the top ten hold approximately 6.8% of the sample.

A note on this clonotype: Its antigen has not been determined. No base qualities exist here, and no much larger clone lies one base off it.

The study excluded patients with uncontrolled infections, other autoimmune diseases, pregnancy or lactation. Diagnoses relied on clinical symptoms, serum thyroxine and TRAb, thyroid ultrasound and orbital computed tomography. Total RNA was extracted with Trizol reagent, and quality was checked on an Agilent 2100 Bioanalyzer. The V and J ends are trimmed by 4 bases and 0 bases, leaving 10 bases between them. Looking up the germline V gene yields CDR1 MGHDK and CDR2 SYGVNS. The CDR3 holds 15 amino acids from the cysteine to the phenylalanine. Here the CDR3 DNA is all that survives: 45 bases in frame from base 1.

This receptor was identified in an adult man with Graves' disease, either hyperthyroidism or ophthalmopathy (not recorded which). Sequenced: peripheral blood or thyroid tissue (not recorded which). The rearrangement joined TRBV25-1 to TRBJ1-5; perhaps TRBD1 is the D gene, with 6 bases matching. The DNA sequence is given as TGTGCCAGCAGTGCCCAGGGGAGTAGCAATCAGCCCCAGCATTTT. The encoded protein is CASSAQGSSNQPQHF.